These 17 T cell receptor beta chains were sequenced from one sample in a study of identical twins. Using its own MiXCR run on the 5' RACE reads, TCRdb lists one record per CDR3 protein. In the table there are nearly 250,000 distinct CDR3 sequences, roughly 7% of which are singletons. The same sample was also studied in work on yellow fever vaccine responses in identical twins.

Sequenced sample: memory (CD45RO+) T cells sorted from blood. Source of these receptors: a woman between 18 and 29 years old in good health.

This chain connects TRBV27 to TRBJ1-6; TRBD1 matches at 7 bases. V lost 5 bases to trimming and J lost 6 bases; unmatched junction nucleotides: 4. This CDR3 spans 14 amino acids. Germline V gene sequence: CDR1 MNHEY, CDR2 SMNVEV (reference sequence). The CDR3 region is CASSIQGTNSPLHF. The CDR3 nucleotides are TGTGCCAGCAGTATACAGGGGACTAATTCACCCCTCCACTTT.

This clonotype came up a few times. The chain employs TRBV6-1 and TRBJ2-5; 7 nucleotides match TRBD2. This CDR3 has 15 amino acids. J was trimmed by 5 bases and V by 5 bases; bases with no gene match: 11. Germline lookup yields CDR1 MNHNS and CDR2 SASEGT. The CDR3 DNA reads as TGTGCCAGCAGTCCCGGACTAGTGGGGCGGGAGACCCAGTACTTC. Translated, it gives CASSPGLVGRETQYF.

This clonotype was observed many times. The V call is TRBV10-3, the J call TRBJ1-6; D is possibly TRBD1 (6 bases). The ends were cut back, 5 bases at V and 9 bases at J, with 8 bases in the middle. Germline lookup yields CDR1 ENHRY and CDR2 SYGVKD. This CDR3 spans 12 amino acids. In nucleotides, the CDR3 is TGTGCCATCAGTACAGGGCGTTCACCCCTCCACTTT. It is translated as CAISTGRSPLHF.

With regard to this clonotype: A read error may account for a junction end that differs from germline. The chain links TRBV20-1 to TRBJ2-1, with 13 bases lining up with TRBD2. In germline, CDR1 is DFQATT, CDR2 SNEGSKA (reference sequence). The CDR3 spans 18 residues. CDR3 in DNA: TGCTGTGCTAGAGAAGTACTAGCGGGAGGGGGTTCCTACAATGAGCAGTTCTTC. This sequence encodes CCAREVLAGGGSYNEQFF.

A few counts support this clonotype. The chain carries TRBV6-6 and TRBJ2-1; 8 positions match TRBD1. Germline CDR1 MNHNY, CDR2 SVGAGI (reference sequence). The CDR3 runs 13 residues. The V segment lost 10 bases and the J segment 6 bases; nucleotides outside the gene matches: 8. CDR3 region: CATRGQGSNEQFF. Written as DNA, the CDR3 is TGTGCCACGAGAGGACAGGGTAGCAATGAGCAGTTCTTC.

This chain links TRBV24-1 with TRBJ2-3; D tentatively reads TRBD1 or TRBD2 (6 bases each). The length of the CDR3 is 14 residues. The germline V gene encodes CDR1 KGHDR and CDR2 SFDVKD. Trimming stripped 10 bases from V and 2 bases from J, with 15 bases between. CDR3 amino acids: CATSWGAHTDTQYF. The CDR3 DNA reads as TGTGCCACTTCGTGGGGGGCCCACACAGATACGCAGTATTTT.

This clonotype has more than one count but fewer than ten. The chain uses TRBV11-3 and TRBJ2-1; no reliable D call. The CDR3 extends over 13 amino acids. From germline, CDR1 is SGHNT and CDR2 YENEEA. Trimming shortened V by 5 bases and J by 12 bases, and 17 bases separated the two germline ends. The CDR3 DNA reads TGTGCCAGCAGCACAGCTCAGGTTTGGGGGCAGTTCTTC. Amino acids: CASSTAQVWGQFF.

In its sample, this clonotype was seen many times. This sequence joins TRBV5-1 and TRBJ2-3, with 7 bases aligning to TRBD1. CDR3 length: 13 residues. Germline CDR1 SGHRS, CDR2 YFSETQ. After removal of 4 bases from V and 3 bases from J, the junction contained 2 bases not matched to a gene. CDR3 residues: CASSQTGTDTQYF. In DNA, the CDR3 is TGCGCCAGCAGCCAGACAGGGACAGATACGCAGTATTTT.

This clonotype was observed a handful of times. This chain links TRBV2 with TRBJ1-5; D gene uncertain. V was cut by 3 bases and J by 1 base, with 4 bases left in between. CDR3 length: 13 amino acids. Germline V gives CDR1 SNHLY, CDR2 FYNNEI. DNA for the CDR3: TGTGCCAGCAGTGATTACAGCAATCAGCCCCAGCATTTT. This gives the protein CASSDYSNQPQHF. Full variable domain (outside the CDR3, taken from reference TRBV2 and TRBJ1-5): EPEVTQTPSHQVTQMGQEVILRCVPISNHLYFYWYRQILGQKVEFLVSFYNNEISEKSEIFDDQFSVERPDGSNFTLKIRSTKLEDSAMYFCASSDYSNQPQHFGDGTRLSIL.

This rearrangement joins TRBV7-9 to TRBJ2-2; D not resolved. The CDR3 has 16 amino acids. Trimming left V 5 bases short and J 2 bases short, with 15 bases between. CDR1 and CDR2 (germline): SEHNR, FQNEAQ (reference sequence). The CDR3: CASSPPHGVNTGELFF. DNA of the CDR3: TGTGCCAGCAGCCCCCCACATGGTGTTAACACCGGGGAGCTGTTTTTT.

This clonotype has a count of ten or more. The V gene is TRBV5-1, the J gene TRBJ2-3; maybe TRBD1 (6 bases). The CDR3 totals 14 residues. The germline V gene has CDR1 SGHRS and CDR2 YFSETQ. Between the trimmed V and J ends, which lost 4 bases and 6 bases, there was a span of 15 bases. Here the CDR3 reads CASSPRTDGDTQYF. CDR3 coding DNA: TGCGCCAGCAGCCCCCGGACAGACGGGGATACGCAGTATTTT.

This clonotype has ten or more counts. The V gene is TRBV10-3, the J gene TRBJ1-1; unclear D gene. The CDR3 consists of 13 residues. Trimming removed 6 bases at V and 0 bases at J, with 8 bases between. Germline CDR1 ENHRY, CDR2 SYGVKD. The chain's CDR3 is CAIRDELNTEAFF. CDR3 coding DNA: TGTGCCATCAGGGACGAGCTGAACACTGAAGCTTTCTTT.

The chain combines TRBV6-2 or TRBV6-3 with TRBJ1-2, with unresolved D. Per germline, CDR1 MNHEY and CDR2 SVGEGT. The V end was cut by 2 bases, the J end by 4 bases, with 11 bases between. There are 14 residues in the CDR3. As DNA, the CDR3 is TGTGCCAGCAGTTACCTTTACATCCTCTATGGCTACACCTTC. Translation: CASSYLYILYGYTF.

Many counts were recorded for this clonotype. The chain combines TRBV15 with TRBJ1-5; unclear D gene. The germline gives CDR1 LNHNV, CDR2 YYDKDF (reference sequence). Trimming pared 0 bases from V and 1 base from J, leaving 10 bases between. This CDR3 has 16 residues. This CDR3 is CATSRDLTDSNQPQHF. The CDR3 DNA is TGTGCCACCAGCAGAGATCTAACAGACAGCAATCAGCCCCAGCATTTT.

This clonotype showed up many times. The rearrangement links TRBV20-1 to TRBJ2-1, with a tentative D call TRBD2 (5 bases). Germline V lookup: CDR1 DFQATT, CDR2 SNEGSKA (reference sequence). The CDR3 loop spans 15 amino acids. The germline V and J ends were trimmed by 4 bases and 5 bases, with 18 bases remaining between them. The DNA of the CDR3 is TGCAGTGCTATAGAGCTAGCAGGCCGAAACAATGAGCAGTTCTTC. Protein product: CSAIELAGRNNEQFF.

This clonotype was seen many times. V gene TRBV24-1 combines with J gene TRBJ2-3; D might be TRBD1 (5 bases). This CDR3 is 16 amino acids long. Per germline, CDR1 KGHDR and CDR2 SFDVKD. V dropped 5 bases and J dropped 3 bases, with 17 bases sitting between them. CDR3 sequence reads: CATSGAVGPWTDTQYF. CDR3 in DNA: TGTGCCACCAGTGGGGCCGTGGGGCCGTGGACAGATACGCAGTATTTT.

This clonotype appeared many times. This sequence joins TRBV12-3 or TRBV12-4 and TRBJ2-1; D is uncertain. The CDR3 covers 16 residues. V lost 1 base, J lost 4 bases, and 14 bases lay in between. CDR3 DNA: TGTGCCAGCAGTTTAGAGGCCCCGGGTTCGTACAATGAGCAGTTCTTC. It yields the protein CASSLEAPGSYNEQFF.